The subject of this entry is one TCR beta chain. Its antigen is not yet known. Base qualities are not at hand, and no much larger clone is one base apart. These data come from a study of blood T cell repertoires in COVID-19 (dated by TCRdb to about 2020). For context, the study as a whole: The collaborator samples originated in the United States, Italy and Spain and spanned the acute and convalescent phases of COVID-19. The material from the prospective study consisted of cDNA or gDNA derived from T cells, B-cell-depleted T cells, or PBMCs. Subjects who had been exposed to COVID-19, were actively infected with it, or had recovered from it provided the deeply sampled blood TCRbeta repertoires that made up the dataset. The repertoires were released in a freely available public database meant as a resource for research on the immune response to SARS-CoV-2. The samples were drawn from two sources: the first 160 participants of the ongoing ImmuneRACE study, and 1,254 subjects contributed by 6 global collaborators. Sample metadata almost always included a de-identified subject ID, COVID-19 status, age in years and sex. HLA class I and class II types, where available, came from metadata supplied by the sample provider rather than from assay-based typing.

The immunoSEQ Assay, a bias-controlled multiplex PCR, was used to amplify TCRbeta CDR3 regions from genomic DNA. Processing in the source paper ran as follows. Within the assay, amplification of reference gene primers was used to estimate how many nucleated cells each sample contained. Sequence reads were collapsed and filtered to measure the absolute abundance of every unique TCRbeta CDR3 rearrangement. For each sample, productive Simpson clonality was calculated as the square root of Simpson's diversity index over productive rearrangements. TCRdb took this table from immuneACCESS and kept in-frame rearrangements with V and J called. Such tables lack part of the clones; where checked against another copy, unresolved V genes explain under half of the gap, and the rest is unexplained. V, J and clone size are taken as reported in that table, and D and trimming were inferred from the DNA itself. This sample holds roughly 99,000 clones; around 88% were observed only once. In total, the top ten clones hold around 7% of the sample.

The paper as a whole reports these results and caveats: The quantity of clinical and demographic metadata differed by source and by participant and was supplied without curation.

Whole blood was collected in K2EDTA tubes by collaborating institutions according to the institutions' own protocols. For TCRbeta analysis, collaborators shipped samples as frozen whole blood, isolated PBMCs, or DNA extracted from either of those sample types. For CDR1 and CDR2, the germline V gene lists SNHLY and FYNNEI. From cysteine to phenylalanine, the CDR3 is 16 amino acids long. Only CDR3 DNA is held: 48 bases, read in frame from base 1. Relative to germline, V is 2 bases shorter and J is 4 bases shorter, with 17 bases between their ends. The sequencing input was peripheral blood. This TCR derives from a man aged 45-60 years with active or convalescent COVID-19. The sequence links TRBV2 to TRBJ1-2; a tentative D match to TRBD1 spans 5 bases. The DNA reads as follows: TGTGCCAGCAGTGAAATAATCCAGGGCCGCGGCTATGGCTACACCTTC. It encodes CASSEIIQGRGYGYTF.